One and the same sample provided the 18 T cell receptor beta chains below, sequenced in a study of cytomegalovirus exposure and HLA in healthy donors. Both 60 Vbeta primers and 13 Jbeta primers went into the PCR. Method: immunoSEQ multiplex PCR; TCRdb's copy keeps in-frame clones and lacks some. The sample has around 210,000 clones. Sequencing was carried out using PBMCs. The receptors originated from a girl aged 2 to 10 in good health and CMV-seropositive.

This chain links TRBV5-6 with TRBJ1-1; D is possibly TRBD1 (6 bases). Per the germline V gene, CDR1 is SGHDT and CDR2 is YYEEEE. The CDR3 runs 17 residues. Trimming left V 0 bases short and J 1 base short, with 16 bases between. In DNA, the CDR3 is TGTGCCAGCAGCTTGGTGCACTTCAGGGGCCGGAACACTGAAGCTTTCTTT. It translates to CASSLVHFRGRNTEAFF.

V is TRBV19 and J is TRBJ2-3, with 14 positions matching TRBD2. This CDR3 has 16 residues. Germline CDR1 reads LNHDA; CDR2 reads SQIVND (reference sequence). V was clipped by 3 bases and J by 3 bases; unmatched bases: 2. The CDR3 spells CASSIGTSGRTDTQYF. In DNA, the CDR3 is TGTGCCAGTAGTATCGGGACTAGCGGGAGAACAGATACGCAGTATTTT.

This chain joins TRBV5-1 and TRBJ2-7; 7 bases match TRBD1. CDR3 length: 12 amino acids. Germline V gene sequence: CDR1 SGHRS, CDR2 YFSETQ. V lost 6 bases to trimming and J lost 1 base; unmatched junction nucleotides: 1. CDR3: CASTGQSYEQYF. The CDR3 DNA reads TGCGCCAGCACGGGACAGTCCTACGAGCAGTACTTC.

CDR3 loop: CASSEAPSREYF. CDR3 bases: TGTGCCAGCAGTGAAGCGCCTAGTAGAGAGTACTTC. The chain employs TRBV6-1 and TRBJ2-5; no firm D call. The V end was cut by 0 bases, the J end by 12 bases, with 11 bases between. The V gene's germline CDR1 is MNHNS and CDR2 SASEGT. This CDR3 has 12 amino acids.

The chain links TRBV5-4 to TRBJ2-7; D possibly corresponds to TRBD2 (5 bases). This CDR3 is 16 amino acids long. With 3 bases removed from V and 2 bases from J, the gap between germline ends came to 18 bases. Germline CDR1 SGHNT, CDR2 YYREEE (reference sequence). The CDR3 loop reads CASSWAPIAGTYEQYF. In DNA form, the CDR3 reads TGTGCCAGCAGCTGGGCCCCTATTGCGGGTACCTACGAGCAGTACTTC.

This rearrangement joins TRBV11-2 to TRBJ1-2; D remains ambiguous. Germline CDR1 SGHAT, CDR2 FQNNGV. V was pared by 0 bases and J by 2 bases, with 10 bases between. This CDR3 contains 15 residues. CDR3 DNA: TGTGCCAGCAGCTTAGAGGCGGGCGGAAACTATGGCTACACCTTC. Translating gives CASSLEAGGNYGYTF. Looking up the rest from reference TRBV11-2 and TRBJ1-2 gives the full variable domain: EAGVAQSPRYKIIEKRQSVAFWCNPISGHATLYWYQQILGQGPKLLIQFQNNGVVDDSQLPKDRFSAERLKGVDSTLKIQPAKLEDSAVYLCASSLEAGGNYGYTFGSGTRLTVV.

This rearrangement joins TRBV7-2 to TRBJ2-7; possibly TRBD1 for D (8 bases). Germline CDR1 SGHTA, CDR2 FQGNSA. This CDR3 is built from 13 residues. Trimming left V 4 bases short and J 7 bases short, with 14 bases between. The CDR3, as DNA: TGTGCCAGCAGCTCTCAACAGGGGGGGGAGCAGTACTTC. Protein: CASSSQQGGEQYF.

For the CDR3, the DNA is TGCGCCAGCAGGTCAGCCGGGACTAGCACAGATACGCAGTATTTT. This codes for CASRSAGTSTDTQYF. The chain joins TRBV5-1 to TRBJ2-3, with D possibly being TRBD2 (6 bases). Germline loops: CDR1 SGHRS, CDR2 YFSETQ. With 5 bases removed from V and 0 bases from J, the gap between germline ends came to 13 bases. CDR3 length: 15 residues.

The chain is built from TRBV4-2 and TRBJ2-7; 7 nucleotides align to TRBD1. CDR1 LGHNA and CDR2 YNFKEQ come from the germline V gene. J lost 1 base, V lost 4 bases, and 7 bases had no gene match. This CDR3 comprises 15 residues. CDR3 in DNA: TGTGCCAGCAGCCGAACCGGGACAGAGTCCTACGAGCAGTACTTC. It translates to CASSRTGTESYEQYF.

This chain uses TRBV7-8 with TRBJ2-7; no definite D call. Germline V gene lookup returns CDR1 SGHVS and CDR2 FQNEAQ. V dropped 1 base and J dropped 3 bases, with 7 bases sitting between them. The CDR3 runs to 13 residues. In nucleotides, the CDR3 is TGTGCCAGCAGCTTAGGGAGTAACTACGAGCAGTACTTC. Translated, it gives CASSLGSNYEQYF. The whole variable domain, filled in from reference TRBV7-8 and TRBJ2-7, reads GAGVSQSPRYKVAKRGQDVALRCDPISGHVSLFWYQQALGQGPEFLTYFQNEAQLDKSGLPSDRFFAERPEGSVSTLKIQRTQQEDSAVYLCASSLGSNYEQYFGPGTRLTVT.

This chain connects TRBV27 to TRBJ2-4; 10 bases align to TRBD1. Germline CDR1 MNHEY, CDR2 SMNVEV (reference sequence). J gave up 6 bases and V 5 bases, and 4 bases lay outside the gene matches. CDR3 length equals 14 residues. The CDR3 loop is CASSDRDRGNIQYF. DNA for the CDR3: TGTGCCAGCAGTGACCGGGACAGGGGAAACATTCAGTACTTC.

This sequence joins TRBV5-4 and TRBJ1-2; TRBD1 agrees at 7 bases. V lost 0 bases to trimming and J lost 7 bases; unmatched junction nucleotides: 9. The CDR3 sequence is 15 residues long. The V gene's germline CDR1 is SGHNT and CDR2 YYREEE (reference sequence). CDR3 DNA: TGTGCCAGCAGCTTGGACGCAGGGAGACAGGGTGGCTACACCTTC. Translating it yields CASSLDAGRQGGYTF.

The V call is TRBV18, the J call TRBJ2-7; no clear D. In germline, CDR1 is KGHSH, CDR2 LQKENI. The CDR3 extends over 14 amino acids. With 6 bases removed from V and 4 bases from J, the gap between germline ends came to 16 bases. In nucleotides, the CDR3 is TGTGCCAGCTCCCGACTGGAACTTCCGTACGAGCAGTACTTC. This codes for CASSRLELPYEQYF.

V gene TRBV7-2 combines with J gene TRBJ2-7; 9 nucleotides agree with TRBD2. CDR1 is SGHTA and CDR2 is FQGNSA in the germline V gene. The CDR3 has 16 amino acids. Trimming took 1 base from V and 1 from J; bases not matched to a gene: 5. The CDR3 sequence: CASSLVSREGSYEQYF. The CDR3 DNA sequence: TGTGCCAGCAGCTTAGTCTCGCGGGAGGGTTCCTACGAGCAGTACTTC.

The rearrangement links TRBV12-5 to TRBJ2-2; D is possibly TRBD1 (5 bases). V lost 2 bases and J 1 base, leaving 5 bases between the germline ends. CDR1 and CDR2 (germline): LGHNT, FRNRAP. The CDR3 is 14 amino acids. CDR3: CASGLQGNTGELFF. The CDR3 DNA follows: TGTGCTAGTGGTTTGCAGGGGAACACCGGGGAGCTGTTTTTT. Based on the CDR3 plus reference TRBV12-5 and TRBJ2-2, the full variable domain is DARVTQTPRHKVTEMGQEVTMRCQPILGHNTVFWYRQTMMQGLELLAYFRNRAPLDDSGMPKDRFSAEMPDATLATLKIQPSEPRDSAVYFCASGLQGNTGELFFGEGSRLTVL.

The chain links TRBV7-8 to TRBJ2-1; possible D gene TRBD2, 6 bases. CDR1 SGHVS and CDR2 FQNEAQ come from the germline V gene. There are 17 residues in the CDR3. Deletions cut 2 bases from V and 1 base from J, with 15 bases between. The CDR3 protein is CASSLSIGGISYNEQFF. The CDR3 DNA reads as TGTGCCAGCAGCTTATCTATTGGCGGGATATCCTACAATGAGCAGTTCTTC.

The chain couples TRBV19 to TRBJ2-2; TRBD2 aligns across 8 bases. J was trimmed by 3 bases and V by 8 bases; bases with no gene match: 5. This CDR3 is 14 amino acids long. Germline CDR1 is LNHDA and CDR2 is SQIVND (reference sequence). This CDR3 reads CASLRGLDTGELFF. The DNA for the CDR3 is TGTGCCAGTCTCAGGGGACTAGACACCGGGGAGCTGTTTTTT.

The J gene is TRBJ1-3, the V gene TRBV7-6, with D possibly TRBD1 on 5 matching bases. The length of the CDR3 is 16 residues. From germline, CDR1 is SGHVS and CDR2 FNYEAQ. V lost 3 bases and J lost 0, with 12 bases in between. CDR3 sequence: CASSFRQNPSGNTIYF. The CDR3 DNA follows: TGTGCCAGCAGCTTTCGACAGAACCCCTCTGGAAACACCATATATTTT. Complete variable domain (other parts from reference TRBV7-6 and TRBJ1-3): GAGVSQSPRYKVTKRGQDVALRCDPISGHVSLYWYRQALGQGPEFLTYFNYEAQQDKSGLPNDRFSAERPEGSISTLTIQRTEQRDSAMYRCASSFRQNPSGNTIYFGEGSWLTVV.